This TCR beta chain was captured by sequencing in a study of beta chain features in type 1 diabetes. Study summary: Age, gender and cell yields were alike across patients and healthy donors.

CDR1 and CDR2 (germline): MNHNY, SVGAGI (reference sequence). The CDR3 has 15 residues. The trim removed 5 bases at V and 2 bases at J, leaving 7 bases unmatched. cDNA synthesis used the whole RNA isolate, giving expressed TCRB sequences. The method was immunoSEQ multiplex PCR; TCRdb's version includes in-frame clones alone and lacks a portion of them. The repertoire holds 900,000 or so clones, with roughly a sixth as singletons. This TCR was sampled from a woman between 18 and 29 years old in good health. The sample was naive CD4+ T cells from blood. The rearrangement joins TRBV6-6 to TRBJ2-7; 9 bases fit TRBD1. The CDR3 loop reads CASSTPGQGTYEQYF. DNA for the CDR3: TGTGCCAGCAGTACACCTGGACAGGGGACCTACGAGCAGTACTTC.